These 25 T cell receptor beta chains were all obtained from the same sample, sequenced in a study of blood T cells in healthy people across ages. Sample-barcoded 5' priming and a J-beta primer mix drove a second PCR of about 7 to 11 cycles. Each CDR3 protein gets one entry after TCRdb re-called the 5' RACE reads with MiXCR. The sample includes some 850,000 distinct CDR3 sequences, around 25% of them seen just once. These data are also associated with another study on T cells of mothers and their children.

What was sequenced was blood. The receptors derive from a boy aged 5-17 years in good health.

This clonotype has more than one count but fewer than ten. In DNA, the CDR3 is TGCAGCGTTGAATTATCACAGAACACTGAAGCTTTCTTT. The encoded protein is CSVELSQNTEAFF. The V gene is TRBV29-1, the J gene TRBJ1-1; the D is unclear. V was trimmed by 2 bases and J by 1 base, leaving 8 bases between them. The germline V gene encodes CDR1 SQVTM and CDR2 ANQGSEA. CDR3 size: 13 residues.

The gene calls are TRBV3-1 and TRBJ1-2; 9 bases line up with TRBD1. This CDR3 spans 15 amino acids. Per germline, CDR1 LGHDT and CDR2 YNNKEL (reference sequence). Trimming at V came to 4 bases and at J to 1 base, leaving 4 bases not matched to a gene. Here the CDR3 reads CASSPGTGINYGYTF. The CDR3, as DNA: TGTGCCAGCAGCCCCGGGACAGGGATTAACTATGGCTACACCTTC.

The CDR3 sequence: CASSEMVSTDTQYF. The CDR3 nucleotides read TGTGCCAGCAGCGAGATGGTTAGCACAGATACGCAGTATTTT. The chain has TRBV9 and TRBJ2-3; D unresolved. Germline V gives CDR1 SGDLS, CDR2 YYNGEE. The CDR3 covers 14 residues. With 3 bases removed from V and 0 bases from J, the gap between germline ends came to 8 bases.

V and J are TRBV19 and TRBJ1-2; D ambiguous. Germline CDR1 LNHDA, CDR2 SQIVND (reference sequence). The CDR3 spans 15 residues. With 10 bases removed from V and 4 bases from J, the gap between germline ends came to 22 bases. CDR3 nucleotides: TGTGCCACCACCGAAGTTGGCGGGATCGCCTATGGCTACACCTTC. This translates into CATTEVGGIAYGYTF. The full variable domain, in which reference TRBV19 and TRBJ1-2 provide the parts outside the CDR3, is DGGITQSPKYLFRKEGQNVTLSCEQNLNHDAMYWYRQDPGQGLRLIYYSQIVNDFQKGDIAEGYSVSREKKESFPLTVTSAQKNPTAFYLCATTEVGGIAYGYTFGSGTRLTVV.

This clonotype has a handful of counts. The chain links TRBV6-5 to TRBJ2-1; 7 nucleotides align to TRBD1. The CDR3 covers 13 residues. V was pared by 6 bases and J by 7 bases, with 6 bases of the junction left unmatched. The V gene's germline CDR1 is MNHEY and CDR2 SVGAGI. Written as DNA, the CDR3 is TGTGCCAGCAGCCAACAACAGGGGAATGAGCAGTTCTTC. This codes for CASSQQQGNEQFF.

This chain joins TRBV2 and TRBJ2-1; perhaps TRBD2 as D (6 bases). The J call may be mistaken, given a closer DNA end match to TRBJ2-5. This CDR3 has 14 amino acids. Germline CDR1 SNHLY, CDR2 FYNNEI. The CDR3 region has the DNA TGTGCCAGCATGGCGGGGCGTAATCTGGAGACCCAGTACTTC. It translates to CASMAGRNLETQYF.

The CDR3: CASGGTGVYEQYF. The CDR3 region has the DNA TGTGCCAGCGGCGGGACAGGGGTCTACGAGCAGTACTTC. The genes are TRBV6-5 and TRBJ2-7, with TRBD1 matching over 10 bases. This CDR3 spans 13 amino acids. Looked up from germline, CDR1 is MNHEY and CDR2 is SVGAGI. V lost 8 bases, J lost 3 bases, and 4 bases stayed unmatched.

This sequence joins TRBV9 and TRBJ2-5; D perhaps matches TRBD2 (5 bases). With 6 bases removed from V and 0 bases from J, the gap between germline ends came to 18 bases. This CDR3 is built from 16 residues. Germline V gives CDR1 SGDLS, CDR2 YYNGEE. Here the CDR3 DNA reads TGTGCCAGCAACGAGGCGGGTGACTTCTACCAAGAGACCCAGTACTTC. This translates into CASNEAGDFYQETQYF.

The chain joins TRBV20-1 to TRBJ1-2, with D perhaps TRBD1 (6 bases). Germline assignment: CDR1 DFQATT and CDR2 SNEGSKA (reference sequence). V lost 3 bases and J lost 4, with 12 bases in between. The CDR3 spans 13 residues. The DNA of the CDR3 is TGCAGTGCTAGGGACCCGACAGGCTATGGCTACACCTTC. Protein: CSARDPTGYGYTF.

The chain joins TRBV7-3 to TRBJ1-2; TRBD1 is a possible D gene (6 bases). The length of the CDR3 is 13 residues. V gave up 5 bases and J gave up 4 bases, with 11 bases separating them. Germline CDR1 and CDR2: SGHTA and FQGTGA. Here the CDR3 reads CASSAQGGYGYTF. The CDR3 DNA follows: TGTGCCAGCAGCGCCCAAGGGGGCTATGGCTACACCTTC.

The gene calls are TRBV6-5 and TRBJ2-1; TRBD2 agrees at 8 bases. With 0 bases clipped from V and 3 bases from J, the junction kept 4 bases outside the gene matches. Germline V lookup: CDR1 MNHEY, CDR2 SVGAGI. The length of the CDR3 is 16 residues. The CDR3 coding sequence is TGTGCCAGCAGTTACTCTAGCGGGACGGACTACAATGAGCAGTTCTTC. Translating gives CASSYSSGTDYNEQFF.

The chain has TRBV20-1 and TRBJ2-3; tentatively, D is TRBD1 or TRBD2 (6 bases each). The length of the CDR3 is 14 residues. V was shortened by 6 bases and J by 4 bases, with 17 bases between the two germline ends. In germline, CDR1 is DFQATT, CDR2 SNEGSKA (reference sequence). The CDR3 sequence is CSARRGANADTQYF. CDR3 coding DNA: TGCAGTGCCCGGAGGGGGGCGAACGCAGATACGCAGTATTTT.

This rearrangement joins TRBV30 to TRBJ1-1; D is possibly TRBD1 (5 bases). Germline loops: CDR1 GTSNPN, CDR2 SVGIG (reference sequence). The CDR3 is made up of 13 amino acids. The V end lost 5 bases, the J end lost 10 bases, and 20 bases lay between the germline ends. CDR3 DNA sequence: TGTGCCTGGGCCCCCTCCGGGGGATCTGGAGCTTTCTTT. Its protein is CAWAPSGGSGAFF.

This clonotype has ten or more counts. The J gene is TRBJ2-3, the V gene TRBV7-2; D call uncertain. There are 13 residues in the CDR3. Germline V lookup: CDR1 SGHTA, CDR2 FQGNSA. The ends were cut back, 2 bases at V and 2 bases at J, with 5 bases in the middle. The CDR3 region is CASSLPITDTQYF. In DNA, the CDR3 is TGTGCCAGCAGCTTACCTATCACAGATACGCAGTATTTT. Full variable domain (remainder filled in from reference TRBV7-2 and TRBJ2-3): GAGVSQSPSNKVTEKGKDVELRCDPISGHTALYWYRQSLGQGLEFLIYFQGNSAPDKSGLPSDRFSAERTGGSVSTLTIQRTQQEDSAVYLCASSLPITDTQYFGPGTRLTVL.

This chain joins TRBV28 and TRBJ2-7; D possibly corresponds to TRBD1 (5 bases). The V end lost 7 bases, the J end lost 6 bases, and 19 bases lay between the germline ends. In germline, CDR1 is MDHEN, CDR2 SYDVKM. The CDR3 covers 14 residues. This CDR3 reads CASTQRTSSAEQYV. DNA for the CDR3: TGTGCCAGCACCCAGAGGACATCCTCGGCCGAGCAGTACGTC.

This chain links TRBV12-3 or TRBV12-4 with TRBJ2-1; possible D gene TRBD2, 5 bases. Trimming took off 8 bases at V and 5 bases at J, with 22 bases between the two ends. The CDR3 sequence is 16 residues long. Here the CDR3 DNA reads TGTGCCAGCTCGAGTTCTGGGCTAGCAAGGAACAATGAGCAGTTCTTC. Protein product: CASSSSGLARNNEQFF.

This clonotype was seen more than once but under ten times. This chain joins TRBV3-1 and TRBJ1-2; D remains unclear. The CDR3 runs to 14 residues. V lost 1 base and J lost 5, with 11 bases in between. Germline CDR1 is LGHDT and CDR2 is YNNKEL (reference sequence). CDR3 sequence: CASSQVINSYGYTF. CDR3 bases: TGTGCCAGCAGCCAAGTGATAAACAGTTATGGCTACACCTTC.

The chain combines TRBV2 with TRBJ2-3, with TRBD2 matching over 9 bases. CDR1 SNHLY and CDR2 FYNNEI come from the germline V gene. The CDR3 totals 16 residues. V lost 3 bases to trimming and J lost 3 bases; unmatched junction nucleotides: 7. The CDR3 region has the DNA TGTGCCAGCAGTGACGAGGCGGGGGGGCTTACAGATACGCAGTATTTT. Protein: CASSDEAGGLTDTQYF.

V is TRBV4-1 and J is TRBJ2-2, with 7 bases identical to TRBD1. This CDR3 is built from 15 residues. Germline V gives CDR1 MGHRA, CDR2 YSYEKL. With V trimmed by 7 bases and J by 6 bases, 11 bases remained unmatched. The CDR3 protein is CASTLDRTFPGELFF. CDR3 bases: TGCGCCAGCACCCTGGACAGGACCTTCCCCGGGGAGCTGTTTTTT.

This clonotype was counted a few times. The V call is TRBV12-3 or TRBV12-4, the J call TRBJ2-5, with D possibly being TRBD1 (5 bases). The CDR3 spans 14 residues. V was clipped by 3 bases and J by 1 base, with 9 bases between them. The CDR3 sequence is CASSFLGLQETQYF. CDR3 coding DNA: TGTGCCAGCAGTTTCCTGGGGCTCCAAGAGACCCAGTACTTC.

As regards this clonotype: A junction end diverges from the germline sequence, so it may reflect a read error. This CDR3 reads CAGSPGENQPQHF. In DNA form, the CDR3 reads TGTGCCGGCTCACCGGGGGAAAATCAGCCCCAGCATTTT. The V gene is TRBV18, the J gene TRBJ1-5; possible D gene TRBD1, 5 bases. Looked up from germline, CDR1 is KGHSH and CDR2 is LQKENI. The CDR3 spans 13 residues.

In this sample, this clonotype turned up a few times. The J gene is TRBJ2-5, the V gene TRBV29-1; tentatively, D is TRBD1 (6 bases). The DNA end favors TRBJ2-7, so the J call may be wrong. This CDR3 has 14 residues. Germline V lookup: CDR1 SQVTM, CDR2 ANQGSEA. The CDR3 is CSVPRPGTSYEQYF. The CDR3 nucleotides are TGCAGCGTTCCCCGGCCAGGGACATCCTACGAGCAGTACTTC.

The V gene is TRBV6-1, the J gene TRBJ2-3, with 7 bases aligning to TRBD1. The CDR3 consists of 14 residues. From germline, CDR1 is MNHNS and CDR2 SASEGT. The J segment lost 1 base and the V segment lost 9 bases, leaving 7 bases of the junction unmatched. Written as DNA, the CDR3 is TGTGCCAGTGATCGGACAGGCGGCACAGATACGCAGTATTTT. Its translation: CASDRTGGTDTQYF.

There are a few counts of this clonotype. The rearrangement uses TRBV9 and TRBJ2-1, with 8 bases lining up with TRBD2. CDR3 length: 16 amino acids. The V and J ends lost 4 bases and 7 bases, in that order; junction bases with no gene match: 13. Germline V gives CDR1 SGDLS, CDR2 YYNGEE. CDR3 sequence: CASSREVGGGQNEQFF. The DNA of the CDR3 is TGTGCCAGCAGCCGAGAGGTCGGGGGGGGCCAGAATGAGCAGTTCTTC.

This clonotype was counted a few times. V and J are TRBV5-1 and TRBJ2-7, with D unresolved. The CDR3 is 14 amino acids. The V gene lost 0 bases and the J gene lost 5 bases, with 12 bases spanning the gap. Germline assignment: CDR1 SGHRS and CDR2 YFSETQ. The CDR3 DNA reads as TGCGCCAGCAGCTTGGGGCAGTCAGCCGACGAGCAGTACTTC. Protein: CASSLGQSADEQYF.